Presented here are 27 T cell receptor beta chains from one specimen sequenced in a study of T cell clonality in common variable immunodeficiency. Study findings and constraints: Common variable immunodeficiency TCR beta sequences reportedly had fewer deletions and N-nucleotide insertions.

Some clones are missing from TCRdb's copy, which holds only in-frame ones; the method was immunoSEQ multiplex PCR. Observed are over 15,000 clones, no singletons, with the top ten taking approximately 14%. No antigen is known for these receptors. The sample was peripheral blood mononuclear cells. The receptor source for this set is a human donor with common variable immunodeficiency.

This clone was picked up a small number of times. The CDR3 is cut off 3 residues early in the read; its end comes from the germline J gene. This chain uses TRBV6-2 or TRBV6-3 with TRBJ2-3, with D possibly matching TRBD2 (6 bases). The CDR3 loop spans 13 amino acids. In germline, CDR1 is MNHEY, CDR2 SVGEGT. V lost 5 bases and J 6 bases, leaving 12 bases between the germline ends. The CDR3 loop reads CASSRDFVDTQYF. The part of the CDR3 DNA that was read is TGTGCCAGCAGTCGGGACTTTGTGGATACG.

Concerning this clone itself: Read data end 3 residues before the CDR3 end; the end is taken from the germline J gene. The chain uses TRBV5-1 and TRBJ2-1, with 9 bases identical to TRBD2. The germline V gene encodes CDR1 SGHRS and CDR2 YFSETQ. After removal of 1 base from V and 1 base from J, the junction contained 6 bases not matched to a gene. CDR3 length: 17 residues. Incomplete CDR3 DNA: TGCGCCAGCAGCTTGAATGGCGGGGGGGGGTCCTACAATGAG. This gives the protein CASSLNGGGGSYNE. The entire CDR3 reads CASSLNGGGGSYNEQFF.

A few counts support this clone. The CDR3 is cut off 3 residues early in the read; its end comes from the germline J gene. The rearrangement uses TRBV2 and TRBJ1-6; D perhaps matches TRBD1 (5 bases). Germline lookup yields CDR1 SNHLY and CDR2 FYNNEI. V was pared by 8 bases and J by 9 bases, with 11 bases between. The CDR3 loop spans 12 amino acids. The CDR3 DNA, read in part, is TGTGCCAGCGCAGGGTCTAGTTCACCC. Protein sequence: CASAGSSSP. The full-length CDR3 reads as CASAGSSSPLHF.

This clone has ten or more counts. Sequencing ends 3 residues short of the CDR3 end; the germline J gene provides the rest. The chain couples TRBV5-1 to TRBJ1-6; possible D gene TRBD1, 5 bases. The CDR3 runs to 15 residues. Germline assignment: CDR1 SGHRS and CDR2 YFSETQ. Trimming pared 0 bases from V and 3 bases from J, leaving 7 bases between. The CDR3 sequence: CASSLVTDYNSPLHF. CDR3 DNA, as far as it was read: TGCGCCAGCAGCTTGGTGACAGACTATAATTCACCC.

This clone was recorded many times. The DNA ends 3 residues before the CDR3 does, and the rest of the CDR3 is filled in from the germline J gene. The chain joins TRBV5-1 to TRBJ2-3, with 7 bases lining up with TRBD1. V lost 4 bases and J lost 2; bases outside the gene matches: 7. Germline V CDR1 and CDR2: SGHRS, YFSETQ. This CDR3 contains 15 residues. The part of the CDR3 DNA that was read is TGCGCCAGCAGCCCCGGGACAGACTCCACAGATACG. It translates to CASSPGTDSTDT. The full CDR3 protein is CASSPGTDSTDTQYF.

This clone was recorded many times. The read is 3 residues too short to cover the CDR3 end, so that end is filled in from the germline J gene. V and J are TRBV7-3 and TRBJ1-2; D is perhaps TRBD1 (5 bases). This CDR3 is 14 amino acids long. Between the trimmed V and J ends, which lost 5 bases and 4 bases, there was a span of 14 bases. Germline loops: CDR1 SGHTA, CDR2 FQGTGA. Partial CDR3 DNA: TGTGCCAGCAGCCCCGGGACTGACATCTATGGC. Protein: CASSPGTDIYG. The whole CDR3 is CASSPGTDIYGYTF.

Ten or more counts support this clone. The read ends 3 residues early relative to the CDR3; the germline J gene fills the gap. V is TRBV2 and J is TRBJ1-5, with 10 positions matching TRBD1. This CDR3 has 15 amino acids. From germline, CDR1 is SNHLY and CDR2 FYNNEI. V gave up 6 bases and J gave up 7 bases; unmatched junction bases: 9. The DNA read from the CDR3 is TGTGCCAGCAGCCCGGAAAGGGGACAGGGGCAGCCC. Translation gives CASSPERGQGQP. The whole CDR3 protein reads CASSPERGQGQPQHF.

This clone was picked up many times. The CDR3 goes on 3 residues after the read ends, and that part is filled in from the germline J gene. The rearrangement links TRBV7-2 to TRBJ2-5, with 10 bases identical to TRBD1. This CDR3 has 15 amino acids. V gave up 5 bases and J gave up 5 bases; unmatched junction bases: 8. Germline assignment: CDR1 SGHTA and CDR2 FQGNSA. CDR3 sequence reads: CASSLPGQGWETQYF. The CDR3 bases that were read are TGTGCCAGCAGCCTTCCGGGACAGGGGTGGGAGACC.

This clone was detected ten times or more. The sequenced fragment ends 3 residues before the CDR3 boundary, so the rest is inferred from the germline J gene. The V and J genes are TRBV28 and TRBJ1-2; D unclear. V lost 2 bases, J lost 1 base, and 5 bases lay in between. From germline, CDR1 is MDHEN and CDR2 SYDVKM. The CDR3 totals 13 residues. The covered CDR3 bases are TGTGCCAGCAGTTTAACCAGTAACTATGGC. Translation gives CASSLTSNYG. The CDR3, in full, reads CASSLTSNYGYTF.

In this sample, this clone turned up many times. Coverage ceases 3 residues before the CDR3 finishes, and the germline J gene fills in the end. V usage is TRBV28 and J usage is TRBJ2-1, with 9 bases identical to TRBD2. V trimming: 7 bases; J trimming: 1 base; junction bases outside the gene matches: 17. CDR1 and CDR2 from the germline V gene are MDHEN and SYDVKM. The length of the CDR3 is 19 residues. The sequenced part of the CDR3 DNA is TGTGCCAGCACCCCGAGTGGGCTAGCGGGGCAAGGGTCCTACAATGAG. Translated: CASTPSGLAGQGSYNE. The complete CDR3 reads CASTPSGLAGQGSYNEQFF.

This clone was found a few times. The CDR3 end lies 3 residues beyond the end of the read and is filled in from the germline J gene. The chain carries TRBV6-2 or TRBV6-3 and TRBJ2-7; 7 positions match TRBD2. The CDR3 runs to 14 residues. J lost 3 bases, V lost 5 bases, and 7 bases had no gene match. The germline V gene encodes CDR1 MNHEY and CDR2 SVGEGT. CDR3 residues: CASSGLVKGYEQYF. The part of the CDR3 DNA that was read is TGTGCCAGCAGTGGACTAGTTAAAGGCTACGAG.

This clone was observed at least ten times. The read finishes 3 residues shy of the CDR3 end, and the germline J gene is used to complete it. The rearrangement uses TRBV7-3 and TRBJ2-5; TRBD1 might be the D (6 bases). CDR1 is SGHTA and CDR2 is FQGTGA in the germline V gene. CDR3 length equals 18 residues. Trimming removed 1 base from V and 1 base from J, with 19 bases in between. Partial CDR3 DNA: TGTGCCAGCAGCTTAAATTCCCTGGTACAGGGAACCCAAGAGACC. Translated, it gives CASSLNSLVQGTQET. The full CDR3 protein reads CASSLNSLVQGTQETQYF.

Points on this clone: The junction shows a germline mismatch at one end, possibly a read error. The CDR3 DNA, read in part, is TGTGCCGGTAGTATGGTCGGCACCGGGGAG. Translating gives CAGSMVGTGE. The whole CDR3 sequence is CAGSMVGTGELFF. The chain employs TRBV19 and TRBJ2-2; D ambiguous. With the read ending 3 residues before the CDR3 end, the germline J gene is used to fill in that end. The CDR3 runs to 13 residues. Germline V gene lookup returns CDR1 LNHDA and CDR2 SQIVND (reference sequence).

This clone has ten or more counts. The CDR3 is cut off 3 residues early in the read; its end comes from the germline J gene. The J gene is TRBJ2-5, the V gene TRBV18; 8 nucleotides line up with TRBD2. Germline trimming cut 0 bases from V and 4 bases from J; bases unmatched to any gene: 7. Germline CDR1 is KGHSH and CDR2 is LQKENI. This CDR3 is 16 amino acids long. The CDR3 loop is CASSPPVSGNRETQYF. Incomplete CDR3 DNA: TGTGCCAGCTCACCACCGGTTAGCGGGAATCGAGAGACC.

The table lists this clone with many counts. The CDR3 end is not reached by the read, which stops 3 residues before it; the germline J gene fills it in. The chain is built from TRBV19 and TRBJ2-1; D is perhaps TRBD2 (5 bases). CDR1 LNHDA and CDR2 SQIVND come from the germline V gene (reference sequence). V was shortened by 1 base and J by 4 bases, with 8 bases between the two germline ends. The CDR3 sequence is 14 residues long. The CDR3 bases that were read are TGTGCCAGTAGTATAGGCGGACTGTACAATGAG. This translates into CASSIGGLYNE. The whole CDR3 protein is CASSIGGLYNEQFF.

By its share, this clone is medium-sized. The observed sequence ends 3 residues before the CDR3 terminus, with the missing tail filled in from the germline J gene. The J gene is TRBJ2-1, the V gene TRBV14; D perhaps matches TRBD2 (6 bases). The CDR3 extends over 15 amino acids. CDR1 is SGHDN, CDR2 FVKESK, per germline. V was cut by 3 bases and J by 8 bases, with 17 bases left in between. Incomplete CDR3 DNA: TGTGCCAGCAGCCAGACCCAGACTAGTTTTCATGAG. It translates to CASSQTQTSFHE. The whole CDR3 reads CASSQTQTSFHEQFF.

This clone was counted ten times or more. The CDR3 end is not reached by the read, which stops 3 residues before it; the germline J gene fills it in. This chain uses TRBV18 with TRBJ2-1; tentatively, D is TRBD2 (6 bases). V dropped 2 bases and J dropped 0 bases, with 17 bases sitting between them. The germline V gene has CDR1 KGHSH and CDR2 LQKENI. CDR3 length: 18 residues. The CDR3 loop is CASSPELVAESSYNEQFF. The CDR3 DNA, read in part, is TGTGCCAGCTCACCAGAGTTAGTAGCGGAGAGCTCCTACAATGAG. Full variable domain (rest looked up from reference TRBV18 and TRBJ2-1): NAGVMQNPRHLVRRRGQEARLRCSPMKGHSHVYWYRQLPEEGLKFMVYLQKENIIDESGMPKERFSAEFPKEGPSILRIQQVVRGDSAAYFCASSPELVAESSYNEQFFGPGTRLTVL.

A few counts support this clone. The CDR3 is cut off 3 residues early in the read; its end comes from the germline J gene. This chain links TRBV18 with TRBJ2-5; a possible D gene is TRBD2 (5 bases). The CDR3 totals 13 residues. Germline CDR1 and CDR2: KGHSH and LQKENI. Trimming took off 3 bases at V and 5 bases at J, with 10 bases between the two ends. The CDR3 sequence is CASSPVPGETQYF. The sequenced part of the CDR3 DNA is TGTGCCAGCTCACCGGTCCCGGGGGAGACC. Full variable domain (rest looked up from reference TRBV18 and TRBJ2-5): NAGVMQNPRHLVRRRGQEARLRCSPMKGHSHVYWYRQLPEEGLKFMVYLQKENIIDESGMPKERFSAEFPKEGPSILRIQQVVRGDSAAYFCASSPVPGETQYFGPGTRLLVL.

This clone came up a few times. The CDR3 goes on 3 residues after the read ends, and that part is filled in from the germline J gene. The chain links TRBV19 to TRBJ1-1, with 10 bases fitting TRBD1. V lost 6 bases, J lost 6 bases, and 13 bases stayed unmatched. The CDR3 covers 16 residues. Germline CDR1 reads LNHDA; CDR2 reads SQIVND (reference sequence). The CDR3 here is CASRLTGTGEFAEAFF. CDR3 DNA, as far as it was read: TGTGCCAGTAGATTAACCGGGACAGGGGAATTCGCTGAA.

This clone was counted many times. The read ends 3 residues before the CDR3 terminus; that terminus is restored from the germline J gene. This chain links TRBV20-1 with TRBJ1-6; D gene uncertain. Germline loops: CDR1 DFQATT, CDR2 SNEGSKA (reference sequence). The CDR3 has 14 amino acids. The V end was cut by 1 base, the J end by 7 bases, with 11 bases between. The CDR3 bases that were read are TGCAGTGCTAGAGTGGCCCGTCAAAATTCACCC. The encoded protein is CSARVARQNSP. The CDR3, in full, reads CSARVARQNSPLHF.

This clone was seen ten or more times. The read terminates 3 residues ahead of where the CDR3 ends, so the germline J gene completes it. The J gene is TRBJ1-1, the V gene TRBV6-1; D remains ambiguous. Germline V gene data show CDR1 as MNHNS and CDR2 as SASEGT. V lost 4 bases and J lost 1, with 16 bases in between. There are 16 residues in the CDR3. The CDR3 loop is CASSGNPGWGNTEAFF. The CDR3 DNA, read in part, is TGTGCCAGCAGTGGGAATCCGGGGTGGGGGAACACTGAA.

This clone was seen a handful of times. The read comes to an end 3 residues before the CDR3 does, leaving the germline J gene to fill in the end. The chain is built from TRBV11-2 and TRBJ1-3, with a possible D match to TRBD1 (5 bases). The CDR3 spans 14 residues. Germline V lookup: CDR1 SGHAT, CDR2 FQNNGV. The ends were cut back, 5 bases at V and 3 bases at J, with 11 bases in the middle. CDR3 DNA, as far as it was read: TGTGCCAGCAGCCCGATGACAGATGGAAACACC. Its translation: CASSPMTDGNT. The CDR3 as a whole reads CASSPMTDGNTIYF.

This clone was detected only a few times. The CDR3 sequence: CASSFGTGQETQYF. Partial CDR3 DNA: TGTGCCAGCAGCTTCGGGACAGGGCAAGAGACC. This chain links TRBV7-2 with TRBJ2-5; 9 bases are shared with TRBD1. The read gets to within 3 residues of the CDR3 end, and the germline J gene fills in the rest. The V and J ends lost 3 bases and 2 bases, in that order; junction bases with no gene match: 1. This CDR3 region has 14 residues. Germline loops: CDR1 SGHTA, CDR2 FQGNSA.

A remark on this clone: The read comes to an end 3 residues before the CDR3 does, leaving the germline J gene to fill in the end. The chain is built from TRBV7-9 and TRBJ1-2; D not resolved. The germline V gene encodes CDR1 SEHNR and CDR2 FQNEAQ (reference sequence). Trimming removed 5 bases at V and 0 bases at J, with 10 bases between. CDR3 length equals 14 residues. CDR3 DNA (partial): TGTGCCAGCAGCCCTTGGCAGGCTAACTATGGC. This encodes CASSPWQANYG. In full, the CDR3 is CASSPWQANYGYTF.

The CDR3 bases that were read are TGTGCCAGCTCATCGGACCGGGACAGGGGACAGCCC. Amino acids: CASSSDRDRGQP. The full CDR3 reads CASSSDRDRGQPQHF. This chain joins TRBV18 and TRBJ1-5; 10 nucleotides match TRBD1. The read comes to an end 3 residues before the CDR3 does, leaving the germline J gene to fill in the end. Germline CDR1 reads KGHSH; CDR2 reads LQKENI. The CDR3 sequence is 15 residues long. V was pared by 5 bases and J by 7 bases, with 8 bases of the junction left unmatched.

In its sample, this clone was seen a few times. The DNA ends 3 residues before the CDR3 does, and the rest of the CDR3 is filled in from the germline J gene. The chain recombines TRBV6-2 or TRBV6-3 with TRBJ2-2; D gene uncertain. Trimming stripped 6 bases from V and 3 bases from J, with 14 bases between. Looked up from germline, CDR1 is MNHEY and CDR2 is SVGEGT. The CDR3 consists of 15 residues. CDR3 DNA (partial): TGTGCCAGCAGCCCCCTCGCGGCGGACACCGGGGAG. It is translated as CASSPLAADTGE. The full CDR3 reads CASSPLAADTGELFF.

This clone was found many times. Read data end 3 residues before the CDR3 end; the end is taken from the germline J gene. The chain couples TRBV18 to TRBJ2-3; D may be TRBD2 (6 bases). V gave up 10 bases and J gave up 0 bases, with 8 bases separating them. Germline CDR1 is KGHSH and CDR2 is LQKENI. This CDR3 is built from 12 residues. CDR3 sequence reads: CATSGSTDTQYF. The covered CDR3 bases are TGTGCCACCAGCGGGAGCACAGATACG.